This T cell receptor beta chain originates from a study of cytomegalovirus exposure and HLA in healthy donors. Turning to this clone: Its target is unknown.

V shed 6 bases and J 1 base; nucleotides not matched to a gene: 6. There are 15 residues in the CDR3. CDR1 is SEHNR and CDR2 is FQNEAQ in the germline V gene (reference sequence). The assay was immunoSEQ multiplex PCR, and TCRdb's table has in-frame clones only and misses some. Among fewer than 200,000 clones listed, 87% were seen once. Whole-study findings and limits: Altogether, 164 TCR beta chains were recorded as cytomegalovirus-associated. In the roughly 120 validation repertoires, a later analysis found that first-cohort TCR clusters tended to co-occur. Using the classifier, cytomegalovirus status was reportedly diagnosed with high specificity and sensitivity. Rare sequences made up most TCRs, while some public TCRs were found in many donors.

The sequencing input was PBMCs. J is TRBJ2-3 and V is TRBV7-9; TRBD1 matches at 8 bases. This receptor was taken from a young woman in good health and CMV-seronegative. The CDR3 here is CASSMTGDGTDTQYF. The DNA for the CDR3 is TGTGCCAGCAGTATGACAGGGGATGGCACAGATACGCAGTATTTT.